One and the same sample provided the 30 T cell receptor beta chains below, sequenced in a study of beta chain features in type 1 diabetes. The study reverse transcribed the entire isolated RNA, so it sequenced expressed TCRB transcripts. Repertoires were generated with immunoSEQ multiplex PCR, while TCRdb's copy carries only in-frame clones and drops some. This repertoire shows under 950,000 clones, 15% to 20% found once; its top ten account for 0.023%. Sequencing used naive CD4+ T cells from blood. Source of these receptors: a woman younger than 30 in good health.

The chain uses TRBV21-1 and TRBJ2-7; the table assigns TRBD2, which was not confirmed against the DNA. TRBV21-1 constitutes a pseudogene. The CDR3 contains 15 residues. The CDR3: CASSNSGLDSYEQYF. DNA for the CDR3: TGTGCCAGCAGCAATTCGGGACTCGACTCCTACGAGCAGTACTTC.

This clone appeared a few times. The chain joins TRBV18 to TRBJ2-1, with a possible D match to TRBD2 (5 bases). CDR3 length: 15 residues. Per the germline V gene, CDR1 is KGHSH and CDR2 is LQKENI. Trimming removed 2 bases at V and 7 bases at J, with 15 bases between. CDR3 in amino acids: CASSPLWEPGNEQFF. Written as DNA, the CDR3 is TGTGCCAGCTCACCATTGTGGGAGCCGGGGAATGAGCAGTTCTTC.

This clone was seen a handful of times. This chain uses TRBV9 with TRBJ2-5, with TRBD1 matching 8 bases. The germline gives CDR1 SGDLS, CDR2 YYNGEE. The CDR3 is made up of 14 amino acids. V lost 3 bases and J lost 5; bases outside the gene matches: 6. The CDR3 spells CASSARQGSETQYF. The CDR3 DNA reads TGTGCCAGCAGCGCCCGACAGGGGTCGGAGACCCAGTACTTC.

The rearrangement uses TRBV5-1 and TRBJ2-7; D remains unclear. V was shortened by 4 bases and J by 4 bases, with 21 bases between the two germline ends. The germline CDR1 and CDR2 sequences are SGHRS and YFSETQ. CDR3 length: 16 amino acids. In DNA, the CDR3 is TGCGCCAGCAGCCCCTCGCCTGGCGTGGGTGCTTACGAGCAGTACTTC. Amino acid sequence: CASSPSPGVGAYEQYF.

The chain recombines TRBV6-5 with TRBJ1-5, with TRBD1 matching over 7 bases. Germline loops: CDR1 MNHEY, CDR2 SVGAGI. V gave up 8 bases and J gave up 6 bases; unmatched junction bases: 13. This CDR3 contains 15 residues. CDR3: CASHPGGGGGQPQHF. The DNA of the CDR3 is TGTGCCAGCCACCCGGGAGGGGGCGGCGGTCAGCCCCAGCATTTT.

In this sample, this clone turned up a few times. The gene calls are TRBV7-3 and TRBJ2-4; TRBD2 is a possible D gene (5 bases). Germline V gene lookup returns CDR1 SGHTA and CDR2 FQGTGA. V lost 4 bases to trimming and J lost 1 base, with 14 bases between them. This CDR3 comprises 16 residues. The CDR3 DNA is TGTGCCAGCAGCTACCACAGCCGAGGGGCCAAAAACATTCAGTACTTC. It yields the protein CASSYHSRGAKNIQYF.

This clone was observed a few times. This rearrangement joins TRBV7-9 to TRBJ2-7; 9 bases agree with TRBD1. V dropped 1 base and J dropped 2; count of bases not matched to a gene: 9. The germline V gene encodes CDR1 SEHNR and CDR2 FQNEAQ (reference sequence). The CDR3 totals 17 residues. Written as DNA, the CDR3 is TGTGCCAGCAGCTTAGGCCGCGGGACAGGGAGCCCCTACGAGCAGTACTTC. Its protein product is CASSLGRGTGSPYEQYF.

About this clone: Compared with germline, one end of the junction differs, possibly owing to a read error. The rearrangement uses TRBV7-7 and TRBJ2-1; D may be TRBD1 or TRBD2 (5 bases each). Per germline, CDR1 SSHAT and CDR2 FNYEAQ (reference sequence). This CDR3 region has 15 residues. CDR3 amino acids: CASSPDPVGHNEQFF. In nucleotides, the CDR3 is TGTGCTAGCAGCCCGGACCCTGTGGGACACAATGAGCAGTTCTTC. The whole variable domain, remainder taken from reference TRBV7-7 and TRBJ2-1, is GAGVSQSPRYKVTKRGQDVTLRCDPISSHATLYWYQQALGQGPEFLTYFNYEAQPDKSGLPSDRFSAERPEGSISTLTIQRTEQRDSAMYRCASSPDPVGHNEQFFGPGTRLTVL.

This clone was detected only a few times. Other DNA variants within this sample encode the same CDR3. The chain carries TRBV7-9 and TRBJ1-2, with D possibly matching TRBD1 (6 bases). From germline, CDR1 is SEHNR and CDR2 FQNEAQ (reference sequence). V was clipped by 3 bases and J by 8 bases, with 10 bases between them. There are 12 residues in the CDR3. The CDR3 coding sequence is TGTGCCAGCAGCTTGGCCGGGACAGGCTACACCTTC. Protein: CASSLAGTGYTF.

CDR3 sequence: CASSRTSGRASGNEQFF. The CDR3, as DNA: TGTGCCAGCAGCCGAACTAGCGGGAGGGCCTCGGGTAATGAGCAGTTCTTC. The chain uses TRBV7-2 and TRBJ2-1, with 13 positions matching TRBD2. V lost 5 bases to trimming and J lost 7 bases; unmatched junction nucleotides: 11. From germline, CDR1 is SGHTA and CDR2 FQGNSA. The CDR3 contains 17 residues.

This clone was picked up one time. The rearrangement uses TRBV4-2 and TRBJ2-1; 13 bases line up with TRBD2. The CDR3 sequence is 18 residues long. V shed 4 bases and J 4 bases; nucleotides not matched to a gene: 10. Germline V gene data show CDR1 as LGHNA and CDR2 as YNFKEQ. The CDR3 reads CASSREPLAGGNYNEQFF. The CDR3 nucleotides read TGTGCCAGCAGCCGGGAGCCACTAGCGGGAGGGAATTACAATGAGCAGTTCTTC.

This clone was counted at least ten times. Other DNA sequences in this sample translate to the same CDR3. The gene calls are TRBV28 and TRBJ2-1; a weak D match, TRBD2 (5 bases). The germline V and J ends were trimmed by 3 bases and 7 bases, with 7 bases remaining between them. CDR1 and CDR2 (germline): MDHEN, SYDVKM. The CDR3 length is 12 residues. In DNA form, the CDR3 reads TGTGCCAGCAGTTTTCGAGGGAATGAGCAGTTCTTC. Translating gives CASSFRGNEQFF.

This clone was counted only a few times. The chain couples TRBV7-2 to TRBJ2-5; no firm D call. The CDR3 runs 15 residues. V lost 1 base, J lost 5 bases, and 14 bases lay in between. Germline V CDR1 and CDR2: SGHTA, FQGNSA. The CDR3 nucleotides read TGTGCCAGCAGCTTAGTTCTCGGGTTTCGCGAGACCCAGTACTTC. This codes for CASSLVLGFRETQYF. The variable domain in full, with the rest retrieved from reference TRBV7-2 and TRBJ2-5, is GAGVSQSPSNKVTEKGKDVELRCDPISGHTALYWYRQSLGQGLEFLIYFQGNSAPDKSGLPSDRFSAERTGGSVSTLTIQRTQQEDSAVYLCASSLVLGFRETQYFGPGTRLLVL.

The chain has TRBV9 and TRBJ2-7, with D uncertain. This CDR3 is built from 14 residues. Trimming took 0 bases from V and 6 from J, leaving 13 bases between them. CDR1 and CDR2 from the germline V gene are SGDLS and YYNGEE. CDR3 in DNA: TGTGCCAGCAGCGTAGGTCGAGTGTCGGGCGAGCAGTACTTC. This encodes CASSVGRVSGEQYF.

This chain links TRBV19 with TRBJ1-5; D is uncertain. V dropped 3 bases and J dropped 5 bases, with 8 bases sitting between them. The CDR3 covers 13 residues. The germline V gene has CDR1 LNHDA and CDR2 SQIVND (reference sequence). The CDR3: CASSISPDQPQHF. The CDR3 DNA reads TGTGCCAGTAGTATCTCTCCGGATCAGCCCCAGCATTTT.

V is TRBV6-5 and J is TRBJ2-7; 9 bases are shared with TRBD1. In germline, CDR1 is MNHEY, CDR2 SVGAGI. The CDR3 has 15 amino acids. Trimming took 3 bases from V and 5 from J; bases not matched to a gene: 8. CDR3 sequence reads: CASSYTGTGLHEQYF. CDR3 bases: TGTGCCAGCAGTTATACCGGGACAGGGCTTCACGAGCAGTACTTC.

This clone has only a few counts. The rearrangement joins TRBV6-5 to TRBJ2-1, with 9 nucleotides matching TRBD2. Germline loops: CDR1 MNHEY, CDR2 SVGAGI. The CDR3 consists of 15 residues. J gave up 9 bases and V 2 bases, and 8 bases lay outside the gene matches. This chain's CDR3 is CASSYPGSGRSEQFF. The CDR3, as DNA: TGTGCCAGCAGTTACCCCGGTAGCGGGAGAAGTGAGCAGTTCTTC.

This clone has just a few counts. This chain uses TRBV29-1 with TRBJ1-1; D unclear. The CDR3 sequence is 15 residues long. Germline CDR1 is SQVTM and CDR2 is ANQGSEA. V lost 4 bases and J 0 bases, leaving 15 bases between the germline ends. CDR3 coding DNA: TGCAGCGTTGCGCCTATGACGGAAATGAACACTGAAGCTTTCTTT. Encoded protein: CSVAPMTEMNTEAFF. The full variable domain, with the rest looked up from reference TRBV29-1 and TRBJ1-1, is SAVISQKPSRDICQRGTSLTIQCQVDSQVTMMFWYRQQPGQSLTLIATANQGSEATYESGFVIDKFPISRPNLTFSTLTVSNMSPEDSSIYLCSVAPMTEMNTEAFFGQGTRLTVV.

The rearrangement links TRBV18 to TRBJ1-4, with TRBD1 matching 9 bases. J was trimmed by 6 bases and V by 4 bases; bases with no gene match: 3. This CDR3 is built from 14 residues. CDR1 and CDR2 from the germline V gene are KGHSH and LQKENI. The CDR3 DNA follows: TGTGCCAGCTCACGAAGACAGGGGGATGAAAAACTGTTTTTT. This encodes CASSRRQGDEKLFF. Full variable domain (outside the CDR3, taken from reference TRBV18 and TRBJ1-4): NAGVMQNPRHLVRRRGQEARLRCSPMKGHSHVYWYRQLPEEGLKFMVYLQKENIIDESGMPKERFSAEFPKEGPSILRIQQVVRGDSAAYFCASSRRQGDEKLFFGSGTQLSVL.

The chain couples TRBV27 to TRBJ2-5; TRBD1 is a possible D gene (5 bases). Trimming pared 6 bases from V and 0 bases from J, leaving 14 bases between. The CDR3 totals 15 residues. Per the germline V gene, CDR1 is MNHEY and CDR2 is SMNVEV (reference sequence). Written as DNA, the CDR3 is TGTGCCAGCAGAGCGCGCCGCAGGGACCAAGAGACCCAGTACTTC. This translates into CASRARRRDQETQYF.

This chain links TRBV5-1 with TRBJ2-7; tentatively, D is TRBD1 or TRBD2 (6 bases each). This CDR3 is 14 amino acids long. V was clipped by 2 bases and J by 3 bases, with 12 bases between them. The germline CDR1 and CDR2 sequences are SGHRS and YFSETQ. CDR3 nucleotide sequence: TGCGCCAGCAGCTTCGGGGGCAGGAGCTACGAGCAGTACTTC. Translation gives CASSFGGRSYEQYF.

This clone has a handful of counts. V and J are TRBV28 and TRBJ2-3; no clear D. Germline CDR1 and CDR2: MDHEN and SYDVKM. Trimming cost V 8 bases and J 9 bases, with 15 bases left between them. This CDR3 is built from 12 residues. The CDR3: CASGRHGATQYF. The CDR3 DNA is TGTGCCAGCGGACGGCATGGTGCGACGCAGTATTTT.

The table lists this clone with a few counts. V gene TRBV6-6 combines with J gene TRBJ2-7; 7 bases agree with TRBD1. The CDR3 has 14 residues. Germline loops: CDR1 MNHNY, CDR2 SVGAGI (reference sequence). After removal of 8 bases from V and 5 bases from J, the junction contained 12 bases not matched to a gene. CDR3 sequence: CASRTGTVPNEQYF. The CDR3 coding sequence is TGTGCCAGCCGAACCGGGACAGTTCCCAACGAGCAGTACTTC.

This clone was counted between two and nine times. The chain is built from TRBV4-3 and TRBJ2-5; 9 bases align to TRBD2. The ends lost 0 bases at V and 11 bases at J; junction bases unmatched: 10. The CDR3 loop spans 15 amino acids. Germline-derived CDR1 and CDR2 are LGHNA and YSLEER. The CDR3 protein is CASSQDAGGPREQYF. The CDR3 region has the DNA TGCGCCAGCAGCCAAGATGCGGGAGGGCCACGGGAGCAGTACTTC.

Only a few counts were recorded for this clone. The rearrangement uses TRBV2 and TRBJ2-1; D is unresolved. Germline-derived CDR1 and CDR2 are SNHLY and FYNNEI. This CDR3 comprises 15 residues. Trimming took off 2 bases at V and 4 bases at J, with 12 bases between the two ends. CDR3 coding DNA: TGTGCCAGCAGTGAACGGTTAGCAGCGTACAATGAGCAGTTCTTC. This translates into CASSERLAAYNEQFF.

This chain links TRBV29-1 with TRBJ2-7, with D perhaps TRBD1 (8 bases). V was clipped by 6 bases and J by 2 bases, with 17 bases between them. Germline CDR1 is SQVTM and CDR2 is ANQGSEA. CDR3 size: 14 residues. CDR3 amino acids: CSVGGPGQAYEQYF. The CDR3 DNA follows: TGCAGCGTGGGGGGGCCGGGACAGGCCTACGAGCAGTACTTC.

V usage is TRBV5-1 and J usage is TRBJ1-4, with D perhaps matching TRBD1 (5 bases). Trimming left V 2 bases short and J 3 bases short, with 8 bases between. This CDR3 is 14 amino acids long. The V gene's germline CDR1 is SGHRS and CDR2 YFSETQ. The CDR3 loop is CASSLRGANEKLFF. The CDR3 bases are TGCGCCAGCAGCTTACGAGGGGCTAATGAAAAACTGTTTTTT.

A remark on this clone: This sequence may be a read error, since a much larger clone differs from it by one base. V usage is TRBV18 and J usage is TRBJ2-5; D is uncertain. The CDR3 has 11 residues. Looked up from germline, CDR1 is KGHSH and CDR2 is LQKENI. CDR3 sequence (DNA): TGTGCCACCTCACCTCAAGAGACCCAGTACTTC. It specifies CATSPQETQYF. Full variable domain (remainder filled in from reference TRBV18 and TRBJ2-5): NAGVMQNPRHLVRRRGQEARLRCSPMKGHSHVYWYRQLPEEGLKFMVYLQKENIIDESGMPKERFSAEFPKEGPSILRIQQVVRGDSAAYFCATSPQETQYFGPGTRLLVL.

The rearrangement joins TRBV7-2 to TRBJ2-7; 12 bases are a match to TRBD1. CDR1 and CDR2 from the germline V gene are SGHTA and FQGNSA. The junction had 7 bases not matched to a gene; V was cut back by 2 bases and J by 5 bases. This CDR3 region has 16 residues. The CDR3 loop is CASSLRPGQGANEQYF. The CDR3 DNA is TGTGCCAGCAGCTTACGACCGGGACAGGGGGCCAACGAGCAGTACTTC.

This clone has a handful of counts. CDR3 DNA sequence: TGTGCCAGCAGCTATCTAGGGGGAGAGACCCAGTACTTC. Translation gives CASSYLGGETQYF. The genes are TRBV7-9 and TRBJ2-5; possibly TRBD1 for D (6 bases). V lost 4 bases and J lost 4, with 10 bases in between. The germline gives CDR1 SEHNR, CDR2 FQNEAQ (reference sequence). This CDR3 comprises 13 residues.